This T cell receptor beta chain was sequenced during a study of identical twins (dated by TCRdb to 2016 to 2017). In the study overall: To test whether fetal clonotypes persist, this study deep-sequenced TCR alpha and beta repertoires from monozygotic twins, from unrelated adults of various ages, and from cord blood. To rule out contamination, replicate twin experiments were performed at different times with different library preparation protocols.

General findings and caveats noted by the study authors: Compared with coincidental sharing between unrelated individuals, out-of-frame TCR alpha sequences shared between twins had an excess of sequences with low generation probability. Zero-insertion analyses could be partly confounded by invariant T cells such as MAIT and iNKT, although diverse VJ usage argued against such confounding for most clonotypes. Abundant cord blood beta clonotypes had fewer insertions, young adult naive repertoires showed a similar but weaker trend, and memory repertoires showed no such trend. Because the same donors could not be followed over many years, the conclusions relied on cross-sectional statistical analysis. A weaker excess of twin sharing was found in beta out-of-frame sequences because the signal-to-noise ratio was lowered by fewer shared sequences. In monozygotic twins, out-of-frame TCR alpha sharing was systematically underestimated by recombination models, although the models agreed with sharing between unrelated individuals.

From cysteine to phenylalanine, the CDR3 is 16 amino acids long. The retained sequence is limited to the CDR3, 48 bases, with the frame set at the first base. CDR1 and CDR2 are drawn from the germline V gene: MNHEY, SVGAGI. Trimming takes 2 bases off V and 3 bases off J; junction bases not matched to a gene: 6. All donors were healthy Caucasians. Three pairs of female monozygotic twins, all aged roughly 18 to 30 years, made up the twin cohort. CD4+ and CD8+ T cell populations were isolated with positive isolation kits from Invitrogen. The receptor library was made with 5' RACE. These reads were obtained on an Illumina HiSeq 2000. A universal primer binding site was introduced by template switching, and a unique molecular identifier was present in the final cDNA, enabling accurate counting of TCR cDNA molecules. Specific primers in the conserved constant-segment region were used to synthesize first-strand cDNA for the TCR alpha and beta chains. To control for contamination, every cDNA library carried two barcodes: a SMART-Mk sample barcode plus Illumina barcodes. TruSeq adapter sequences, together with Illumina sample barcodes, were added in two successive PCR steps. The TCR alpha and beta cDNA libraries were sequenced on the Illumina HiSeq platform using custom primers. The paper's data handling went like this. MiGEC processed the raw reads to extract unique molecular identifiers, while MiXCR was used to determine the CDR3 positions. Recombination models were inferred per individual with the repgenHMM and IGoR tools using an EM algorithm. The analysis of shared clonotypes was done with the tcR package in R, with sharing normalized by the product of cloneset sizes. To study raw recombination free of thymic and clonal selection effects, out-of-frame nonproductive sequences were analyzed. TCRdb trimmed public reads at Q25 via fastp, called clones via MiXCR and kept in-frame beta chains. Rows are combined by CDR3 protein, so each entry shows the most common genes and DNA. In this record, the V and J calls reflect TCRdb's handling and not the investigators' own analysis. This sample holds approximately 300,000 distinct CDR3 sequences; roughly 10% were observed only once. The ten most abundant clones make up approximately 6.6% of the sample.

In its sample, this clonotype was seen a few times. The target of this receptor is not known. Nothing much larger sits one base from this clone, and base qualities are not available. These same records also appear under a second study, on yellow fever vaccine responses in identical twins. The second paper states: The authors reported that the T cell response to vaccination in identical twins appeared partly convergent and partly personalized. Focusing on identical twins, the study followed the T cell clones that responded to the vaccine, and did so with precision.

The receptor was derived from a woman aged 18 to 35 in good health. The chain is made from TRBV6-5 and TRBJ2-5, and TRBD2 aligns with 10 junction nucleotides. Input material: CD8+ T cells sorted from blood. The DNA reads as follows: TGTGCCAGCAGTTACCCAGCGGGAGGGTGGGAAGAGACCCAGTACTTC. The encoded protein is CASSYPAGGWEETQYF.